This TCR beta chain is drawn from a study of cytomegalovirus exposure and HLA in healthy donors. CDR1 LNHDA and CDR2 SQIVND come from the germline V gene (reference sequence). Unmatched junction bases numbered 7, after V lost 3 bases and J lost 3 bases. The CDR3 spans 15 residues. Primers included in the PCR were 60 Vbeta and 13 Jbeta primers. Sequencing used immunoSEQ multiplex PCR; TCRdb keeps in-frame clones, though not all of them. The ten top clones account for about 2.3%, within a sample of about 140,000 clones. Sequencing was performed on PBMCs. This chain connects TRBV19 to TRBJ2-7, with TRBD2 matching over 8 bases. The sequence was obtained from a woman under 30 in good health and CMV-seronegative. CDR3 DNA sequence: TGTGCCAGTAGTATTAAGCGGGAGAAGGGCTACGAGCAGTACTTC. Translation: CASSIKREKGYEQYF.